This T cell receptor (beta chain) was identified during a study of CXCR3-negative and CXCR3-positive naive CD8 T cells. The wider study: Total TRB output reached 110 million to 150 million reads, about 1.5 +/- 0.3 million per library. Findings and limits, study-wide: Against CXCR3-negative naive cells, CXCR3-positive naive cells showed more hydrophobic TRB CDR3s.

CD45RO-CCR7+CD27+CD95- was the phenotype of naive CD8+ T cells. A word on this clonotype: Antigen: not known.

UMI-tagged TRB cDNA libraries were built via 5' RACE. TCRdb reprocessed the 5' RACE reads, with one entry per CDR3 protein and no DNA. Here the sample table reports 150,000 to 160,000 distinct CDR3 sequences. This CDR3 is 13 amino acids long. Looked up from germline, CDR1 is DFQATT and CDR2 is SNEGSKA (reference sequence). Material: naive CXCR3+ CD8+ T cells from blood. Specified subset: CD45RO-CCR7+CD27+CD95- naive CD8+ T cells expressing CXCR3 (TNR3+). The V gene is TRBV20-1, the J gene TRBJ2-7; without DNA, the TCRdb call of TRBD2 cannot be checked. The receptor comes from a human donor in good health. Some clones in this sample may be carry-over from other donors' samples. CDR3 amino acids: CSARTSGTYEQYF.